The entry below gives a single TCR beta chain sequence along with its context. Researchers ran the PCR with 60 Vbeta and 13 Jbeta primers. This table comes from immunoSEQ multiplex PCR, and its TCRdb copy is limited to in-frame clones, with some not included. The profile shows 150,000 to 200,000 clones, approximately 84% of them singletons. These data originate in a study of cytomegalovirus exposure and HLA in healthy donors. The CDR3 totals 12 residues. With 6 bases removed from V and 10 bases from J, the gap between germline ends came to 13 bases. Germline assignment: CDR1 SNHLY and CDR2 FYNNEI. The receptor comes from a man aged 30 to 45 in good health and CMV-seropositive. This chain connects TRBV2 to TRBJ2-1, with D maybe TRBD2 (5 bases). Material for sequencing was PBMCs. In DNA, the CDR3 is TGTGCCAGCAGCGAACTAGACTACGAGCAGTTCTTC. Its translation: CASSELDYEQFF.